This is a list of T cell receptor beta chains from one sample in a study of T cells in Graves' hyperthyroidism and ophthalmopathy. TCRdb reanalysed the multiplex PCR reads using MiXCR and keeps one entry per CDR3 protein. The top ten hold around 30% of the sample, which has roughly 400,000 distinct CDR3 sequences, around 15% seen once. The sample was blood. These receptors came from a man between 50 and 59 years old with Graves' ophthalmopathy. CDR3s include the opening cysteine and the closing phenylalanine or tryptophan. D genes are given only for firm matches. The size entry is marked missing in some rows and otherwise reads once, few, many or a size class.

v_call	clone_size	j_call	d_call	cdr3_length	cdr3_aa	cdr3_nt
TRBV20-1	few	TRBJ2-1	TRBD2	17	CSARGGSGRDSYNEQFF	TGCAGTGCTAGGGGGGGGAGCGGGAGGGATTCTTACAATGAGCAGTTCTTC
TRBV5-1	NA	TRBJ2-7	NA	12	CASSKIGDEQYF	TGCGCCAGCAGCAAGATCGGGGACGAGCAGTACTTC
TRBV11-2	many	TRBJ2-1	NA	17	CASSLEGHPSSYNEQFF	TGTGCCAGCAGCTTAGAGGGACACCCGAGCTCCTACAATGAGCAGTTCTTC
TRBV20-1	NA	TRBJ2-7	NA	11	CSGRDLREQYF	TGCAGTGGACGGGATTTACGGGAGCAGTACTTC
TRBV5-1	many	TRBJ2-1	NA	12	CASSLVVGEQFF	TGCGCCAGCAGCTTGGTAGTGGGCGAGCAGTTCTTC
TRBV11-3	many	TRBJ1-1	NA	14	CASRLPGMNTEAFF	TGTGCCAGCAGGCTCCCGGGGATGAACACTGAAGCTTTCTTT
TRBV20-1	NA	TRBJ2-2	TRBD2	13	CSAGDSGSGELFF	TGCAGTGCTGGCGATAGCGGGAGCGGGGAGCTGTTTTTT
TRBV3-1	NA	TRBJ2-3	TRBD2	14	CASSQAGGPDTQYF	TGTGCCAGCAGCCAAGCGGGAGGACCAGATACGCAGTATTTT
TRBV7-9	many	TRBJ1-1	NA	13	CASSSGQHTEAFF	TGTGCCAGCAGCTCAGGACAGCACACTGAAGCTTTCTTT
TRBV28	many	TRBJ2-3	TRBD1	15	CASRDRALGTDTQYF	TGTGCCAGCAGGGACAGGGCTTTGGGTACAGATACGCAGTATTTT